This T cell receptor beta chain appears in the sequencing data of a study of low-dose radiotherapy and immunotherapy resistance in tumors. Whole-study context: The study delivered 0.5 Gy per fraction every 2 weeks to Cohort 1, totaling 6.5 Gy. Intravenous nivolumab 240 mg every two weeks plus ipilimumab 1 mg/kg every six weeks was given to patients. The 200 mg/m2 dose of intravenous cyclophosphamide was given every two weeks, one day before radiation and immunotherapy. For four cycles from cycle 1 day 1, patients took 300 mg oral aspirin daily.

Time point noted: after trial treatment. Treatment given: LDRT plus nivolumab, ipilimumab, low-dose cyclophosphamide and aspirin (RACIN trial). Primers targeting TRAV and TRBV primed first-strand cDNA, covering alpha and beta chains. Amplification, which lasted 20 to 25 PCR cycles, used a constant-region primer and V-primer adapter to amplify TCRs. In TCRdb, the reads were re-called with MiXCR into one record per CDR3 protein. The data hold 95,000 to 100,000 distinct CDR3 sequences, with less than 25% observed a single time. As to this clonotype: A far larger clone is only one base removed, so a read error is likely.

The CDR3 is made up of 15 amino acids. V trimming: 1 base; J trimming: 9 bases; junction bases outside the gene matches: 5. CDR1 is SGHVS, CDR2 FNYEAQ, per germline. Material: PBMCs, obtained after low-dose radiotherapy plus immunotherapy. The rearrangement uses TRBV7-6 and TRBJ2-1; 11 bases agree with TRBD2. This clonotype was obtained from a male donor with prostate cancer. As DNA, the CDR3 is TGTGCCAGCAGCTTAGTAGCGGGGGGGCTCGGTGAGCAGTTCTTC. It codes for CASSLVAGGLGEQFF.